One and the same sample provided the 9 T cell receptor beta chains below, sequenced in a study of neurological immune-mediated disorders. The sample's time point: longitudinal time-point 1 (baseline). From the 5' RACE reads, TCRdb called clonotypes with MiXCR, one entry per CDR3 protein. This sample has some 60,000 distinct CDR3 sequences, with around 11% found just once. The sequenced sample consisted of PBMCs. Source of these receptors: a male donor with HTLV-1-associated myelopathy (HAM/TSP).

This clonotype was seen ten or more times. The rearrangement joins TRBV7-9 to TRBJ1-4, with a weak D call TRBD1 (5 bases). Germline CDR1 and CDR2: SEHNR and FQNEAQ (reference sequence). The V and J ends lost 5 bases and 6 bases respectively, with 16 bases between them. This CDR3 is 15 amino acids long. DNA of the CDR3: TGTGCCAGCAGCGCAAACAGGCGGCGGGATGAAAAACTGTTTTTT. Residues: CASSANRRRDEKLFF. Full variable domain (outside the CDR3, taken from reference TRBV7-9 and TRBJ1-4): DTGVSQNPRHKITKRGQNVTFRCDPISEHNRLYWYRQTLGQGPEFLTYFQNEAQLEKSRLLSDRFSAERPKGSFSTLEIQRTEQGDSAMYLCASSANRRRDEKLFFGSGTQLSVL.

In this sample, this clonotype turned up many times. The J gene is TRBJ2-3, the V gene TRBV5-1; D gene uncertain. This CDR3 is 14 amino acids long. CDR1 and CDR2 from the germline V gene are SGHRS and YFSETQ. V was trimmed by 0 bases and J by 6 bases, leaving 11 bases between them. The CDR3 coding sequence is TGCGCCAGCAGCTTGGAAGGAAACGGGGATACGCAGTATTTT. Translated: CASSLEGNGDTQYF.

For this clonotype: A much larger clone is a single base away; this may be a read error. This sequence joins TRBV20-1 and TRBJ1-4, with a tentative D call TRBD1 (6 bases). This CDR3 comprises 14 residues. The V gene's germline CDR1 is DFQATT and CDR2 SNEGSKA (reference sequence). The CDR3 loop is CSVRMGGSGEKLFF. The DNA of the CDR3 is TGCAGTGTTAGAATGGGGGGCTCTGGGGAAAAACTGTTTTTT.

This clonotype appeared many times. This chain connects TRBV5-1 to TRBJ1-3, with no clear D. CDR1 is SGHRS and CDR2 is YFSETQ in the germline V gene. The CDR3 length is 16 residues. Trimming took 0 bases from V and 0 from J, leaving 10 bases between them. The CDR3 protein is CASSLGVASSGNTIYF. The CDR3 nucleotides are TGCGCCAGCAGCTTGGGGGTCGCCAGCTCTGGAAACACCATATATTTT.

This clonotype was seen repeatedly, ten times or more. V and J are TRBV5-1 and TRBJ2-1; D is unclear. Germline loops: CDR1 SGHRS, CDR2 YFSETQ. The CDR3 runs to 15 residues. V gave up 3 bases and J gave up 3 bases, with 13 bases separating them. This CDR3 is CASSSLTFHYNEQFF. As DNA, the CDR3 is TGCGCCAGCAGCTCCCTGACATTCCACTACAATGAGCAGTTCTTC.

This clonotype was counted a few times. The chain recombines TRBV18 with TRBJ2-3, with D possibly TRBD2 on 5 matching bases. The CDR3 runs to 13 residues. CDR1 is KGHSH, CDR2 LQKENI, per germline. Between the trimmed V and J ends, which lost 4 bases and 5 bases, there was a span of 10 bases. This CDR3 reads CASSLRGVDTQYF. The CDR3 DNA is TGTGCCAGCTCACTCCGGGGTGTAGATACGCAGTATTTT.

This clonotype occurred many times. The J gene is TRBJ2-5, the V gene TRBV11-3; D possibly corresponds to TRBD2 (5 bases). The CDR3 totals 13 residues. V dropped 8 bases and J dropped 4 bases, with 14 bases sitting between them. CDR1 is SGHNT, CDR2 YENEEA, per germline. In DNA, the CDR3 is TGTGCCAGCCGACCTGGCCGGGGAGAGACCCAGTACTTC. Protein sequence: CASRPGRGETQYF. Looking up the rest from reference TRBV11-3 and TRBJ2-5 gives the full variable domain: EAGVVQSPRYKIIEKKQPVAFWCNPISGHNTLYWYLQNLGQGPELLIRYENEEAVDDSQLPKDRFSAERLKGVDSTLKIQPAELGDSAVYLCASRPGRGETQYFGPGTRLLVL.

The sample holds many counts of this clonotype. The V call is TRBV29-1, the J call TRBJ2-7; no reliable D call. V lost 1 base and J 3 bases, leaving 13 bases between the germline ends. In germline, CDR1 is SQVTM, CDR2 ANQGSEA. CDR3 length equals 14 residues. CDR3 amino acids: CSVEGALGGYEQYF. Here the CDR3 DNA reads TGCAGCGTTGAAGGGGCCCTCGGTGGCTACGAGCAGTACTTC.

This clonotype was detected ten times or more. This chain uses TRBV6-2 or TRBV6-3 with TRBJ2-1; perhaps D is TRBD1 or TRBD2 (5 bases each). Germline V gene lookup returns CDR1 MNHEY and CDR2 SVGEGT. This CDR3 region has 15 residues. V lost 5 bases, J lost 7 bases, and 18 bases lay in between. The CDR3 here is CASSPRAGRGNEQFF. The CDR3 DNA follows: TGTGCCAGCAGTCCCAGGGCAGGGAGAGGGAATGAGCAGTTCTTC.